The clone carrying this T cell receptor beta chain was counted at least ten times. Each CDR3 protein is one row after TCRdb ran MiXCR on the PCR reads. The data show approximately 19,000 distinct CDR3 sequences, with more than 40% seen just once and over 9.5% held by the top ten. These data originate in a study of tumor-infiltrating lymphocytes in oesophageal squamous cell carcinoma. Germline loops: CDR1 MGHRA, CDR2 YSYEKL. This CDR3 has 15 amino acids. The V segment lost 4 bases and the J segment 3 bases; nucleotides outside the gene matches: 5. The clonotype originates from a male donor with esophageal squamous cell carcinoma. The sample was normal esophageal tissue next to the tumor. The chain employs TRBV4-1 and TRBJ2-2; 7 positions match TRBD2. CDR3 amino acids: CASSPTSRYTGELFF. Here the CDR3 DNA reads TGCGCCAGCAGCCCGACTAGCAGATACACCGGGGAGCTGTTTTTT.